These T cell receptor beta chains were read from a single sample in a study of early T cells in non-severe SARS-CoV-2 infection. In TCRdb, the 5' RACE reads were re-called with MiXCR into one record per CDR3 protein. The data show about 53,000 distinct CDR3 sequences, 12% seen once. The sample consisted of whole blood, taken at baseline. The receptors derive from an adult who was a healthcare worker with PCR-confirmed SARS-CoV-2 infection or an uninfected control (not recorded which). CDR3s include the opening cysteine and the closing phenylalanine or tryptophan. A D gene is named only where the DNA matches it firmly. Clone size, where shown, is once, few, many, or a class for clones that have expanded.

j_call | d_call | clone_size | v_call | cdr3_nt | cdr3_aa
TRBJ2-1 | . | . | TRBV24-1 | TGTGCCACCAGTGAGGGGGCCATCAATGAGCAGTTCTTC | CATSEGAINEQFF
TRBJ2-2 | . | . | TRBV11-2 | TGTGCCAGCAGCCCCGCCACGAACACCGGGGAGCTGTTTTTT | CASSPATNTGELFF
TRBJ2-3 | TRBD2 | . | TRBV9 | TGTGCCAGCAGCGTAGAAGCGGGAGGCGGAGATACGCAGTATTTT | CASSVEAGGGDTQYF
TRBJ2-1 | . | . | TRBV7-9 | TGTGCCAGCAGCTTAAAGGGGAGCTCCTACAATGAGCAGTTCTTC | CASSLKGSSYNEQFF
TRBJ2-7 | . | few | TRBV6-2/TRBV6-3 | TGTGCCAGCAGCTCCCCCCGGACCGATTACGAGCAGTACTTC | CASSSPRTDYEQYF
TRBJ2-5 | . | few | TRBV7-9 | TGTGCCAGCAGCCGCGACGACGGACTCCAGGAGACCCAGTACTTC | CASSRDDGLQETQYF
TRBJ2-1 | . | . | TRBV28 | TGTGCCAGCACCGTCCGGGGGATACAGGGCAGCTCCTACAATGAGCAGTTCTTC | CASTVRGIQGSSYNEQFF
TRBJ2-7 | TRBD1 | many | TRBV20-1 | TGCAGTGCTAGAGATCCTGGGCAGGGGGACGAGCAGTACTTC | CSARDPGQGDEQYF
TRBJ2-1 | . | large | TRBV6-1 | TGTGCCAGCAGCCCCCCAGGGGGGACCTACAATGAGCAGTTCTTC | CASSPPGGTYNEQFF
TRBJ1-2 | . | few | TRBV28 | TGTGCCAGCACCGTCTCAGGGGTCTATGGCTACACCTTC | CASTVSGVYGYTF
TRBJ2-7 | . | many | TRBV5-4 | TGTGCCAGCAGCTTAATGGGGGTCCACGAGCAGTACTTC | CASSLMGVHEQYF
TRBJ2-5 | TRBD2 | few | TRBV5-4 | TGTGCCAGCAGCTTGAGGCGGGAGCAAGAGACCCAGTACTTC | CASSLRREQETQYF
TRBJ1-6 | . | few | TRBV14 | TGTGCCAGCAGCCAAGGGTCTATCGATTCACCCCTCCACTTT | CASSQGSIDSPLHF
TRBJ1-5 | . | few | TRBV18 | TGTGCCAGCTCACCACAGGGAGGGTACAATCAGCCCCAGCATTTT | CASSPQGGYNQPQHF
TRBJ2-7 | . | many | TRBV11-2 | TGTGCCAGCAGTATATCTTGGGACGCGGGCACCTACGAGCAGTACTTC | CASSISWDAGTYEQYF
TRBJ2-2 | . | . | TRBV5-6 | TGTGCCAGCAGCTTGTGGGTTAGCACCGGGGAGCTGTTTTTT | CASSLWVSTGELFF
TRBJ2-1 | . | many | TRBV24-1 | TGTGCCACCAGTGATTTGCGGATGGGGCAGTCGGTCAATGAGCAGTTCTTC | CATSDLRMGQSVNEQFF
TRBJ1-3 | TRBD1 | few | TRBV11-2 | TGTGCCAGCAGCCTTGGGGACAGCTTTTCCGGAAACACCATATATTTT | CASSLGDSFSGNTIYF
TRBJ1-2 | TRBD1 | few | TRBV7-2 | TGTGCCAGCAGCACGGGACAGGTCCCCACTAACTATGGCTACACCTTC | CASSTGQVPTNYGYTF
TRBJ2-1 | TRBD1 | . | TRBV4-2 | TGTGCCAGCAGCCAAGGACAGGGAAGTGAGCAGTTCTTC | CASSQGQGSEQFF
TRBJ2-2 | . | . | TRBV7-9 | TGTGCCAGCGGAATCCGTGTCGGGGAGCTGTTTTTT | CASGIRVGELFF
TRBJ2-1 | TRBD1 | few | TRBV5-1 | TGCGCCAGCAGCTTGATCACGGGACAGGATTTATACAATGAGCAGTTCTTC | CASSLITGQDLYNEQFF
TRBJ2-2 | . | . | TRBV7-3 | TGTGCCAGCAGCTCCGGACTGGAGTACGGGGAGCTGTTTTTT | CASSSGLEYGELFF
TRBJ2-4 | . | . | TRBV7-3 | TGTGCCAGCTCCCGGGAAGGGGACATTCAGTACTTC | CASSREGDIQYF
TRBJ1-2 | TRBD1 | many | TRBV25-1 | TGTGCCAGCAGTGAATCAGGGGGCTATGGCTACACCTTC | CASSESGGYGYTF
TRBJ1-5 | . | . | TRBV27 | TGTGCCAGCGGTGCCATCCAGGGCGGCAATCAGCCCCAGCATTTT | CASGAIQGGNQPQHF
TRBJ2-7 | . | many | TRBV20-1 | TGCAGTGCTAGAGGTTTCTCGGGACTGGATTACGAGCAGTACTTC | CSARGFSGLDYEQYF
TRBJ1-1 | . | . | TRBV5-1 | TGCGCCAGCAGCGAATACATGAACACTGAAGCTTTCTTT | CASSEYMNTEAFF
TRBJ2-5 | . | . | TRBV7-2 | TGTGCCAGCAGCTTAGGCCTTCCATCGGAGACCCAGTACTTC | CASSLGLPSETQYF
TRBJ2-5 | . | many | TRBV6-1 | TGTGCCAGCAGTGATTGGGGGCTGGAGACCCAGTACTTC | CASSDWGLETQYF
TRBJ2-7 | TRBD1 | . | TRBV2 | TGTGCCAGCAGTGGACGACAGGGGATCAGCGAGCAGTACTTC | CASSGRQGISEQYF
TRBJ2-1 | . | many | TRBV24-1 | TGTGCCACCAGGTCAGCAGCCTCCTACAATGAGCAGTTCTTC | CATRSAASYNEQFF
TRBJ2-2 | TRBD2 | few | TRBV7-3 | TGTGCCAGCAGCCCGTACCCTGGAGCGGGGACCGGGGAGCTGTTTTTT | CASSPYPGAGTGELFF
TRBJ1-4 | . | many | TRBV5-1 | TGCGCCAGCAGCTCTCGGACAGCAACTAATGAAAAACTGTTTTTT | CASSSRTATNEKLFF
TRBJ2-2 | . | . | TRBV28 | TGTGCCAGCAGATTGACTCCCAACACCGGGGAGCTGTTTTTT | CASRLTPNTGELFF
TRBJ2-7 | . | many | TRBV12-3/TRBV12-4 | TGTGCCACTCCGGAAGGGACACCTTCCTACGAGCAGTACTTC | CATPEGTPSYEQYF
TRBJ1-4 | TRBD1 | many | TRBV18 | TGTGCCAGCTCACCGGGACAGGGTGGAACTAATGAAAAACTGTTTTTT | CASSPGQGGTNEKLFF
TRBJ1-2 | . | . | TRBV27 | TGTGCCAGCAGTTATGGGAGGGGAGCTAACTATGGCTACACCTTC | CASSYGRGANYGYTF
TRBJ1-1 | . | . | TRBV10-3 | TGTGCCATCAGTGAACGGGAGACTGAAGCTTTCTTT | CAISERETEAFF
TRBJ2-1 | . | . | TRBV20-1 | TGCAGTGCCCCGGCGGTAGCGGCATCCTCCTACAATGAGCAGTTCTTC | CSAPAVAASSYNEQFF
TRBJ1-3 | . | few | TRBV10-2 | TGCGCCAGCAGTGAGTCGAGTGGAAACACCATATATTTT | CASSESSGNTIYF
TRBJ2-7 | TRBD1 | . | TRBV20-1 | TGCAGTGCTACCGGGGACAGGGATCATGGCGAGCAGTACTTC | CSATGDRDHGEQYF